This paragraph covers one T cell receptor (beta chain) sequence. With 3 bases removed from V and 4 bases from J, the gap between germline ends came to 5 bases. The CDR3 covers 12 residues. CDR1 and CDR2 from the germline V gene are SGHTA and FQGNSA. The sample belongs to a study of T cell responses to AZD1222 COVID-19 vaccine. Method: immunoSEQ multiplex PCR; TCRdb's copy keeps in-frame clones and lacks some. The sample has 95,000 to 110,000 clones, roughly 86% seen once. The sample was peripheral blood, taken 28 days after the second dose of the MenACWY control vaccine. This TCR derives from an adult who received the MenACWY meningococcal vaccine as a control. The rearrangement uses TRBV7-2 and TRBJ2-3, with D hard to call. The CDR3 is CASSLDADTQYF. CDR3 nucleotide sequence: TGTGCCAGCAGCTTGGATGCAGATACGCAGTATTTT.